The clone carrying this T cell receptor (beta chain) has a handful of counts. This sample is drawn from a study of T cells in Graves' hyperthyroidism and ophthalmopathy. V lost 3 bases to trimming and J lost 1 base, with 7 bases between them. The CDR3 is made up of 13 amino acids. CDR1 MNHEY and CDR2 SMNVEV come from the germline V gene (reference sequence). The CDR3 regions of TCR beta were amplified from RNA transcripts. HTBI primers drove first-round RT-PCR of the TCR CDR3. Each CDR3 protein is one row after TCRdb ran MiXCR on the multiplex PCR reads. The table includes nearly 250,000 distinct CDR3 sequences, roughly 15% detected once.

This receptor was obtained from a woman aged 18-29 years with Graves' ophthalmopathy. The sample taken for sequencing was blood. J is TRBJ2-7 and V is TRBV27; the D is unclear. The CDR3 reads CASSLKVSYEQYF. CDR3 coding DNA: TGTGCCAGCAGTTTGAAGGTTTCCTACGAGCAGTACTTC.